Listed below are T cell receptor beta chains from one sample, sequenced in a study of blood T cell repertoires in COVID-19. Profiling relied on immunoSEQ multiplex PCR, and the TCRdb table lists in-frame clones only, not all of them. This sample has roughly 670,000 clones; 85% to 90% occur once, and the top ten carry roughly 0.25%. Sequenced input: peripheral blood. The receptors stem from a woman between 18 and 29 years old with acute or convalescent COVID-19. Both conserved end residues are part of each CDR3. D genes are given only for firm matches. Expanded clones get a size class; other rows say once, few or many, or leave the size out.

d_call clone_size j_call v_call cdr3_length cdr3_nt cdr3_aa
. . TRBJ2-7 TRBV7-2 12 TGTGCCAGCAGCCGCACATCCTACGAGCAGTACTTC CASSRTSYEQYF
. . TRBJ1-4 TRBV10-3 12 TGTGCCATCAGTTCGACAGATGAAAAACTGTTTTTT CAISSTDEKLFF
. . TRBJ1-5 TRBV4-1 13 TGCGCCAGCAGCCAATGGGGGGGTCAGCCCCAGCATTTT CASSQWGGQPQHF
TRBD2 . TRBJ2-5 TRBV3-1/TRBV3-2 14 TGTGCCAGCAGCCAATCCATCGGGGGGGTGGCCCAGTACTTC CASSQSIGGVAQYF
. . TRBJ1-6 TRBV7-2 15 TGTGCCAGCAGCTTGTGGGCCGAGTATAATTCACCCCTCCACTTT CASSLWAEYNSPLHF
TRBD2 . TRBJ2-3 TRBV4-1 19 TGCGCCAGCAGCCGCCCCGGACTAGCGGGGGGGCCTGGTACAGATACGCAGTATTTT CASSRPGLAGGPGTDTQYF
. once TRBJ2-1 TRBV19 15 TGTGCCAGTAGGTCCTCACAGGGTCCCCGCAATGAGCAGTTCTTC CASRSSQGPRNEQFF
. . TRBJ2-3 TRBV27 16 TGTGCCAGCAGTCCCTCGCATGGCGGGTTAGGGGATACGCAGTATTTT CASSPSHGGLGDTQYF
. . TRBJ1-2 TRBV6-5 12 TGTGCCAGCAGTCAGCGGAGTAGTGGCTACACCTTC CASSQRSSGYTF
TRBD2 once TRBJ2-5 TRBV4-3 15 TGCGCCAGCAGCCAAGCCCGGGGGGTGTGGGAGACCCAGTACTTC CASSQARGVWETQYF
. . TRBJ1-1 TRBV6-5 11 TGTGCCAGCAGACTGAGCACTGAAGCTTTCTTT CASRLSTEAFF
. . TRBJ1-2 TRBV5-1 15 TGCGCCAGCAGCCATGACAGGCGGTGGTTGGAGGGCTACACCTTC CASSHDRRWLEGYTF
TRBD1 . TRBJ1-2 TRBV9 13 TGTGCCAGCAGCGGGGGACAGAGCTATGGCTACACCTTC CASSGGQSYGYTF
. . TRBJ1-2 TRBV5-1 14 TGCGCCAGCAGCCCCGAGGACAGCCAGGCGGGCTACACCTTC CASSPEDSQAGYTF
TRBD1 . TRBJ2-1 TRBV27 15 TGTGCCAGCAGTCCGCCCGGGACAGGGTTTAATGAGCAGTTCTTC CASSPPGTGFNEQFF
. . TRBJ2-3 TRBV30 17 TGTGCCTGGAGTGTCTATACTTCCGGGTCCTGGGAGGATACGCAGTATTTT CAWSVYTSGSWEDTQYF
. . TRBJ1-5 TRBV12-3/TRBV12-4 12 TGTGCCAGCACTTCCCCGAATCAGCCCCAGCATTTT CASTSPNQPQHF
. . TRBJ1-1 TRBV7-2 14 TGTGCCAGCAGCTTAGGAGGAAGGAACACTGAAGCTTTCTTT CASSLGGRNTEAFF
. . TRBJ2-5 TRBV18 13 TGTGCCAGCTCACCTCGCGTTCTAGAGACCCAGTACTTC CASSPRVLETQYF
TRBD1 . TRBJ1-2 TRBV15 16 TGTGCCACCAGCAGAGAGGGACAGGAGGCTAACTATGGCTACACCTTC CATSREGQEANYGYTF
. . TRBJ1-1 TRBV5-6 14 TGTGCCAGCAGCTTTGGGACACAGAACACTGAAGCTTTCTTT CASSFGTQNTEAFF
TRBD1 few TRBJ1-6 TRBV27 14 TGTGCCAGTAAACCCGGGACAGGGCATTCACCCCTCCACTTT CASKPGTGHSPLHF
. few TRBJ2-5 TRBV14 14 TGTGCCAGCAGCCAGGGGGCGCGATCAGAGACCCAGTACTTC CASSQGARSETQYF
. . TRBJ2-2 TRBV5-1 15 TGCGCCAGCACCCCGATAGGGGGGGCGCCCGGGGAGCTGTTTTTT CASTPIGGAPGELFF
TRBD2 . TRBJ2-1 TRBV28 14 TGTGCCACCCGCCCGGGGGGGGTCCACAATGAGCAGTTCTTC CATRPGGVHNEQFF
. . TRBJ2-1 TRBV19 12 TGTGCCAGTAGTATAGTAAACAATGAGCAGTTCTTC CASSIVNNEQFF
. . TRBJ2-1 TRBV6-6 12 TGTGCCAGCACAGGGGAAGACGGTGAGCAGTTCTTC CASTGEDGEQFF
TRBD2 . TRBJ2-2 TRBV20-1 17 TGCAGTGCTAGTGCGCTTTTAGCGGGGGGGAACACCGGGGAGCTGTTTTTT CSASALLAGGNTGELFF
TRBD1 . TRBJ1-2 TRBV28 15 TGTGCCAGCAGGTTGGGGGACAGGGTCGGGTATGGCTACACCTTC CASRLGDRVGYGYTF
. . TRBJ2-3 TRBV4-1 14 TGCGCCAGCAGCCAAGAGTTGGTAGCGAATACGCAGTATTTT CASSQELVANTQYF
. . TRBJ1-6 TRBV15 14 TGTGCCACCAGCAGAGATCGGTATAATTCACCCCTCCACTTT CATSRDRYNSPLHF
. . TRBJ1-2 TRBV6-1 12 TGTGCCAGCAGTGAACAGGGATATGGCTACACCTTC CASSEQGYGYTF
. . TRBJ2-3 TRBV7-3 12 TGTGCCAGCAGCCCAAGCACAGATACGCAGTATTTT CASSPSTDTQYF
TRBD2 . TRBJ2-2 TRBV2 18 TGTGCCAGCGGGCTAGCGGGGGGGATGTTGACGGACACCGGGGAGCTGTTTTTT CASGLAGGMLTDTGELFF
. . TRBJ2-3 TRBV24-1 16 TGTGCCACCAGTGTCACAGGGAGAGGGAGCACAGATACGCAGTATTTT CATSVTGRGSTDTQYF
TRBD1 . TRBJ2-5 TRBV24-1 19 TGTGCCACCAGTGACCACAGACAATCCCGGGACAGGGGGCAGGAGACCCAGTACTTC CATSDHRQSRDRGQETQYF
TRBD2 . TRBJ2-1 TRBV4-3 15 TGCGCCAGCAGCCAAGAGCTAGCGGGGGGGCCTGAGCAGTTCTTC CASSQELAGGPEQFF
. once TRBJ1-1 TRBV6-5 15 TGTGCCAGCACTCCCTCCGGGGGACTGAACACTGAAGCTTTCTTT CASTPSGGLNTEAFF
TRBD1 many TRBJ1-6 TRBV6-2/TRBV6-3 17 TGTGCCAGCAGTAACACCCCTCTGGACAGGTATAATTCACCCCTCCACTTT CASSNTPLDRYNSPLHF
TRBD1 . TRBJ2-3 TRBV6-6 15 TGTGCCAGCACCCCCCGGGACAGGGCGGAGGATACGCAGTATTTT CASTPRDRAEDTQYF
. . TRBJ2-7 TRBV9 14 TGTGCCAGCGGAGGGGGCTCGGGGCTCTACGAGCAGTACTTC CASGGGSGLYEQYF
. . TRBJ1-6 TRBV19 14 TGTGCCAGTAGTATTCGAGAGAGGAATTCACCCCTCCACTTT CASSIRERNSPLHF
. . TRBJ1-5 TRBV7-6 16 TGTGCCAGCAGCTTAGCGGCAGGCCAATTTAATCAGCCCCAGCATTTT CASSLAAGQFNQPQHF
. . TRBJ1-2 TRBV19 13 TGTGCCAGTAGTAGCAGGGGTTTCTATGGCTACACCTTC CASSSRGFYGYTF
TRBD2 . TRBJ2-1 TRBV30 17 TGTGCCTGGAGTTCAGATAGTGGACTAGTTAAATACAATGAGCAGTTCTTC CAWSSDSGLVKYNEQFF
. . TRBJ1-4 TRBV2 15 TGTGCCAGCAGTCCGGACTGGGCAACTAATGAAAAACTGTTTTTT CASSPDWATNEKLFF
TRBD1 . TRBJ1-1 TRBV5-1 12 TGCGCCAGCAGCCTTCCCGGGACAGGGGCTTTCTTT CASSLPGTGAFF
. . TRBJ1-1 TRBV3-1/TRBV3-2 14 TGTGCCAGCAGCCAAGTCGGGGGGCAGACTGAAGCTTTCTTT CASSQVGGQTEAFF
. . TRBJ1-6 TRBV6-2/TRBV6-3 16 TGTGCCAGCAGCAGGACATTTCAAACGGGTAATTCACCCCTCCACTTT CASSRTFQTGNSPLHF
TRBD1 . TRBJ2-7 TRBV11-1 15 TGTGCCAGCAGCTTGCAAGCCCGGGACAGCTACGAGCAGTACTTC CASSLQARDSYEQYF
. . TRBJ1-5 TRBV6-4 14 TGTGCCAGCAGTGACTCTGAGGGGGTTCAGCCCCAGCATTTT CASSDSEGVQPQHF
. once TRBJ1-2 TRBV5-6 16 TGTGCCAGCAGCTTGACCACCCCAAAACAGGGAGATGGCTACACCTTC CASSLTTPKQGDGYTF
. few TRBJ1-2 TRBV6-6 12 TGTGCCAGCAGCACTCAGGAAGGTGGCTACACCTTC CASSTQEGGYTF
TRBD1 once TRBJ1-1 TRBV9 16 TGTGCCAGCAGCGTAGAAGGACAGGGGTGGAACACTGAAGCTTTCTTT CASSVEGQGWNTEAFF
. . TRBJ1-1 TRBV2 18 TGTGCCAGCAGTGTCCCACGAGACAGGTTTACACCGAACACTGAAGCTTTCTTT CASSVPRDRFTPNTEAFF